This record covers a single TCR beta chain. This clone's antigen is unknown. No qualities accompany the bases; no much larger clone lies one base away. Instrument on record: Illumina HiSeq 2500. Quantitative 5'-RACE with molecular barcodes was the method used to prepare the TCR beta libraries. On the study's bioinformatics: A new computational method based on a probabilistic model of VDJ rearrangement was used to identify disease-linked TCR variants. The public reads were quality trimmed at Q25 with fastp and then assembled into clones with MiXCR by TCRdb, keeping productive beta chains. A single entry per CDR3 protein holds the most common genes and DNA from its merged rows. The V and J calls and clone size come from TCRdb's table, not from the authors' own analysis. This sample holds fewer than 450,000 distinct CDR3 sequences; 15% to 20% were observed only once. 1% of the sample belongs to the ten largest clones.

This record belongs to a study of CD8 T cells in ankylosing spondylitis (dated by TCRdb to between 2016 and 2019). A note on the overall study: The study profiled T cell receptor beta repertoires in healthy donors and ankylosing spondylitis patients to find disease-linked TCR variants. The whole study cohort included 108 healthy donors and 25 ankylosing spondylitis patients. Samples of peripheral blood were taken, and for ankylosing spondylitis patients, synovial fluid was collected as well. The paper as a whole reports these results and caveats: A TCR beta motif of fewer than 10 highly homologous amino acid variants appeared characteristic of blood from ankylosing spondylitis patients. The disease-linked clones showed a CD8+ phenotype and occurred at relatively low frequencies in peripheral blood. Some motif variants were previously reported in synovial fluid and blood of reactive arthritis patients, suggesting common disease-initiation mechanisms. The disease-linked clones were reported to be significantly enriched in matched synovial fluid samples from ankylosing spondylitis patients.

From cysteine to phenylalanine, the CDR3 is 13 amino acids long. Kept here is only the CDR3 DNA, which spans 39 bases and is read in frame from base 1. V is cut by 6 bases and J by 6 bases, and the space between the germline ends is 11 bases. According to the germline V gene, CDR1 reads MNHNS and CDR2 reads SASEGT. The specimen sequenced was blood, either unsorted or a sorted T cell fraction (not recorded which). The TCR originated in a male donor with ankylosing spondylitis. The chain links TRBV6-1 with TRBJ2-2, and the D gene may be TRBD1, 6 bases matching. For the CDR3, the sequence is CASSRGNAGELFF. The DNA sequence is given as TGTGCCAGCAGCAGGGGTAACGCCGGGGAGCTGTTTTTT.